These 21 T cell receptor beta chains came from one sample sequenced in a study of sequential checkpoint blockade in melanoma. Method: immunoSEQ multiplex PCR; TCRdb's copy keeps in-frame clones and lacks some. The table lists more than 25,000 clones, about 89% of them singletons. Treatment: randomized to nivolumab then ipilimumab (arm A) or the reverse (arm B). Sequenced here: CD8+ T cells sorted from blood (inferred from file names), sampled from a patient given nivolumab and ipilimumab in sequence. All receptors derive from a human donor with melanoma.

The J gene is TRBJ2-3, the V gene TRBV29-1, with D possibly matching TRBD1 (5 bases). Germline-derived CDR1 and CDR2 are SQVTM and ANQGSEA. The CDR3 sequence is 14 residues long. Trimming took off 5 bases at V and 4 bases at J, with 16 bases between the two ends. This CDR3 is CSVIGHQGADTQYF. The CDR3 region has the DNA TGCAGCGTTATCGGACACCAAGGGGCAGATACGCAGTATTTT.

This chain connects TRBV30 to TRBJ1-4; the match to TRBD1 covers 9 bases. V shed 3 bases, J shed 7 bases, and the junction held 9 bases outside the gene matches. The CDR3 has 15 residues. Germline V gene sequence: CDR1 GTSNPN, CDR2 SVGIG (reference sequence). CDR3 residues: CAWRPPGTGLEKLFF. The CDR3 region has the DNA TGTGCCTGGAGGCCCCCCGGGACAGGGCTTGAAAAACTGTTTTTT.

V usage is TRBV6-4 and J usage is TRBJ2-5; D gene ambiguous. Germline CDR1 and CDR2: MRHNA and SNTAGT. The CDR3 is 20 residues long. V gave up 7 bases and J gave up 0 bases, with 30 bases separating them. CDR3 amino acids: CASTRTRLGFLPLDQETQYF. CDR3 DNA: TGTGCCAGCACCCGCACCCGACTTGGATTCCTTCCGCTGGACCAAGAGACCCAGTACTTC.

This rearrangement joins TRBV25-1 to TRBJ2-7; the D gene is possibly TRBD1 (7 bases). The CDR3 loop spans 15 amino acids. Germline lookup yields CDR1 MGHDK and CDR2 SYGVNS. Trimming shortened V by 2 bases and J by 1 base, and 12 bases separated the two germline ends. DNA for the CDR3: TGTGCCAGCAGTGAAGGGGGGACAGCGTCCTACGAGCAGTACTTC. Amino acids: CASSEGGTASYEQYF.

This rearrangement joins TRBV5-6 to TRBJ2-7, with TRBD1 identical over 12 bases. The germline V gene has CDR1 SGHDT and CDR2 YYEEEE. The CDR3 is made up of 14 amino acids. The junction had 6 bases not matched to a gene; V was cut back by 4 bases and J by 7 bases. The CDR3 region has the DNA TGTGCCAGCAGCACCGGGACAGGGGGCTCAGAGCAGTACTTC. Amino acids: CASSTGTGGSEQYF.

The chain couples TRBV28 to TRBJ1-1; 8 bases map to TRBD1. The CDR3 contains 14 residues. The germline V gene encodes CDR1 MDHEN and CDR2 SYDVKM. V shed 5 bases and J 1 base; nucleotides not matched to a gene: 3. The CDR3 sequence: CASSPGTGNTEAFF. The CDR3 DNA is TGTGCCAGCAGTCCCGGGACAGGGAACACTGAAGCTTTCTTT.

The gene calls are TRBV5-4 and TRBJ1-2; D is unresolved. The CDR3 contains 16 residues. Per germline, CDR1 SGHNT and CDR2 YYREEE (reference sequence). Trimming removed 0 bases at V and 0 bases at J, with 12 bases between. CDR3 sequence: CASSLARIDPNYGYTF. CDR3 in DNA: TGTGCCAGCAGCTTGGCCAGGATAGATCCTAACTATGGCTACACCTTC.

The chain joins TRBV4-1 to TRBJ2-1, with 12 positions matching TRBD2. Germline lookup yields CDR1 MGHRA and CDR2 YSYEKL. This CDR3 is 20 amino acids long. Trimming cost V 3 bases and J 8 bases; bases outside gene matches: 20. CDR3 residues: CASSHRPSSQGLAGLDEQFF. CDR3 in DNA: TGCGCCAGCAGCCACCGACCTTCTTCCCAGGGACTAGCGGGTCTGGATGAGCAGTTCTTC.

This chain links TRBV27 with TRBJ2-7, with 9 bases fitting TRBD1. V was pared by 6 bases and J by 2 bases, with 8 bases of the junction left unmatched. This CDR3 is 15 amino acids long. From germline, CDR1 is MNHEY and CDR2 SMNVEV (reference sequence). CDR3 in amino acids: CASRLEGQGTYEQYF. DNA for the CDR3: TGTGCCAGCAGACTCGAGGGACAGGGCACCTACGAGCAGTACTTC.

V gene TRBV6-5 combines with J gene TRBJ1-2, with 7 bases matching TRBD1. J was trimmed by 4 bases and V by 6 bases; bases with no gene match: 8. The CDR3 runs to 14 residues. Germline loops: CDR1 MNHEY, CDR2 SVGAGI. CDR3 DNA sequence: TGTGCCAGCAGCTGGGGGGCAGGGGGCTATGGCTACACCTTC. Residues: CASSWGAGGYGYTF.

This clone appeared once. The chain joins TRBV28 to TRBJ1-2; no clear D gene. CDR3 length equals 15 residues. Germline assignment: CDR1 MDHEN and CDR2 SYDVKM. V gave up 6 bases and J gave up 0 bases, with 14 bases separating them. The CDR3 loop reads CASRGSTGANYGYTF. The CDR3 bases are TGTGCCAGCAGAGGTTCCACCGGAGCTAACTATGGCTACACCTTC.

This clone was observed once. V usage is TRBV28 and J usage is TRBJ2-1; 7 positions agree with TRBD1. CDR3 length: 14 residues. Germline CDR1 reads MDHEN; CDR2 reads SYDVKM. The ends lost 5 bases at V and 9 bases at J; junction bases unmatched: 10. CDR3 sequence reads: CASSPGTAEGEQFF. CDR3 nucleotide sequence: TGTGCCAGCAGTCCCGGGACAGCTGAGGGTGAGCAGTTCTTC.

The chain is built from TRBV7-9 and TRBJ2-5; perhaps TRBD2 as D (5 bases). The CDR3 has 18 residues. Trimming shortened V by 1 base and J by 3 bases, and 21 bases separated the two germline ends. Looked up from germline, CDR1 is SEHNR and CDR2 is FQNEAQ (reference sequence). The chain's CDR3 is CASSLEGLGGWREETQYF. The CDR3 region has the DNA TGTGCCAGCAGCTTAGAGGGCCTAGGTGGATGGCGGGAAGAGACCCAGTACTTC.

The rearrangement joins TRBV7-2 to TRBJ2-7, with D possibly being TRBD1 (6 bases). V was pared by 7 bases and J by 0 bases, with 16 bases between. Germline CDR1 and CDR2: SGHTA and FQGNSA. This CDR3 is built from 15 residues. The CDR3 DNA is TGTGCCAGCACCCTTCGGGACACCTTCTCCTACGAGCAGTACTTC. This gives the protein CASTLRDTFSYEQYF. Looking up the rest from reference TRBV7-2 and TRBJ2-7 gives the full variable domain: GAGVSQSPSNKVTEKGKDVELRCDPISGHTALYWYRQSLGQGLEFLIYFQGNSAPDKSGLPSDRFSAERTGGSVSTLTIQRTQQEDSAVYLCASTLRDTFSYEQYFGPGTRLTVT.

This chain joins TRBV12-5 and TRBJ2-7; D not resolved. V lost 1 base and J 6 bases, leaving 10 bases between the germline ends. This CDR3 comprises 13 residues. Germline loops: CDR1 LGHNT, CDR2 FRNRAP. CDR3 DNA: TGTGCTAGTGGTTTGGGCAGTACGGGCGAGCAGTACTTC. Translated: CASGLGSTGEQYF.

The chain couples TRBV4-3 to TRBJ1-6, with 7 bases lining up with TRBD1. Trimming at V came to 0 bases and at J to 10 bases, leaving 9 bases not matched to a gene. Germline V gives CDR1 LGHNA, CDR2 YSLEER. This CDR3 comprises 16 residues. CDR3 residues: CASSQDGEGGGSPLHF. DNA for the CDR3: TGCGCCAGCAGCCAAGATGGCGAAGGGGGCGGATCACCCCTCCACTTT.

The chain combines TRBV7-3 with TRBJ2-3; 7 bases are a match to TRBD1. This CDR3 spans 14 amino acids. J lost 11 bases, V lost 4 bases, and 12 bases had no gene match. Per the germline V gene, CDR1 is SGHTA and CDR2 is FQGTGA. The CDR3: CASSSAGTGTVQYF. The CDR3 DNA follows: TGTGCCAGCAGCTCAGCCGGAACCGGGACAGTGCAGTATTTT.

The chain carries TRBV6-5 and TRBJ1-1, with D unclear. Trimming cost V 0 bases and J 1 base, with 6 bases left between them. The CDR3 sequence is 14 residues long. The germline CDR1 and CDR2 sequences are MNHEY and SVGAGI. CDR3 in amino acids: CASSYSEGNTEAFF. The CDR3 nucleotides read TGTGCCAGCAGTTACTCGGAGGGGAACACTGAAGCTTTCTTT.

The chain combines TRBV4-3 with TRBJ2-1, with D perhaps matching TRBD2 (5 bases). Germline CDR1 and CDR2: LGHNA and YSLEER. V was clipped by 0 bases and J by 9 bases, with 15 bases between them. The CDR3 contains 15 residues. CDR3 loop: CASSQDRRIGGEQFF. CDR3 in DNA: TGCGCCAGCAGCCAAGATCGGAGGATCGGCGGTGAGCAGTTCTTC.

In the case of this clone: One junction end disagrees with the germline gene, perhaps due to a read error. This chain links TRBV9 with TRBJ2-3; D gene uncertain. This CDR3 is 11 amino acids long. CDR1 is SGDLS, CDR2 YYNGEE, per germline. In DNA, the CDR3 is TGTGCCAGCAGCGGATTAGATATGCAGTATTTT. Protein: CASSGLDMQYF.

Details on this clone: At one end, the junction sequence differs from germline, possibly due to a read error. The rearrangement links TRBV27 to TRBJ1-4; D remains ambiguous. CDR3 length equals 15 residues. Germline CDR1 reads MNHEY; CDR2 reads SMNVEV (reference sequence). The CDR3 region is CASTPTVATNEKLFF. DNA for the CDR3: TGTGCCAGCACCCCGACCGTTGCAACTAACGAAAAACTGTTTTTT. Supplemented by reference TRBV27 and TRBJ1-4, the full variable domain reads EAQVTQNPRYLITVTGKKLTVTCSQNMNHEYMSWYRQDPGLGLRQIYYSMNVEVTDKGDVPEGYKVSRKEKRNFPLILESPSPNQTSLYFCASTPTVATNEKLFFGSGTQLSVL.